The rows below give T cell receptor beta chains drawn from one sample of a study of T-cell memory formation after mild COVID-19. TCRdb called the 5' RACE reads again in MiXCR, with one record for every CDR3 protein. Of approximately 150,000 distinct CDR3 sequences listed, about 5.7% were seen once; the top ten hold approximately 2.1%. Sequences were obtained from PBMCs or a T cell subset sorted from them (not recorded which). These receptors all come from an adult woman who had mild COVID-19 (a few samples of this study predate the infection). Cell type and time point are not known. The CDR3 runs from the conserved cysteine through the conserved F or W. D genes are given only for firm matches. Clone size is shown for a subset of rows, as once, few, many or a class of expanded clone.

v_gene	d_gene	j_gene	abundance	CDR3aa	CDR3nt
TRBV20-1	.	TRBJ1-1	few	CSASLRPPTEAFF	TGCAGTGCTAGTCTCCGGCCCCCCACTGAAGCTTTCTTT
TRBV25-1	TRBD1	TRBJ1-2	few	CASSGYRGGYTF	TGTGCCAGCAGTGGCTACAGGGGCGGCTACACCTTC
TRBV30	.	TRBJ1-1	.	CAWMNRNTEAFF	TGTGCCTGGATGAACCGGAACACTGAAGCTTTCTTT
TRBV6-6	.	TRBJ2-2	many	CASRDSTGELFF	TGTGCCAGCAGGGACTCCACCGGGGAGCTGTTTTTT
TRBV11-1	TRBD1	TRBJ2-3	many	CASSLGDATGGDTQYF	TGTGCCAGCAGCTTAGGGGACGCAACAGGGGGCGATACGCAGTATTTT
TRBV12-3/TRBV12-4	TRBD2	TRBJ2-3	.	CASSHLSGRGPDTQYF	TGTGCCAGCAGCCACCTGAGCGGGAGGGGACCAGATACGCAGTATTTT
TRBV9	.	TRBJ1-4	few	CASSVQGVNEKLFF	TGTGCCAGCAGCGTACAGGGTGTAAATGAAAAACTGTTTTTT
TRBV6-6	TRBD1	TRBJ1-1	.	CASSYGTGDSFNTEAFF	TGTGCCAGCAGTTATGGCACCGGGGACAGTTTTAACACTGAAGCTTTCTTT
TRBV12-3/TRBV12-4	.	TRBJ2-7	many	CASSLRGAYEQYF	TGTGCCAGCAGTTTAAGAGGGGCCTACGAGCAGTACTTC
TRBV24-1	TRBD1	TRBJ1-2	many	CATRGTGYGYTF	TGTGCCACCAGAGGGACAGGGTATGGCTACACCTTC
TRBV29-1	.	TRBJ1-1	few	CSMSGQLNTEAFF	TGCAGCATGTCCGGACAGCTAAACACTGAAGCTTTCTTT
TRBV7-8	.	TRBJ1-5	many	CASSADSLNQPQHF	TGTGCCAGCAGCGCCGACAGTCTCAATCAGCCCCAGCATTTT
TRBV29-1	.	TRBJ1-5	few	CSVGGGGNQPQHF	TGCAGCGTTGGAGGGGGTGGCAATCAGCCCCAGCATTTT
TRBV6-2/TRBV6-3	TRBD1	TRBJ2-3	many	CASSYGTGSTDTQYF	TGTGCCAGCAGTTACGGGACAGGGAGCACAGATACGCAGTATTTT
TRBV30	.	TRBJ2-3	few	CAYLRGRSADTQYF	TGTGCTTACCTTCGGGGGAGGAGCGCAGATACGCAGTATTTT
TRBV6-5	.	TRBJ1-1	many	CASSPAPLEPTEAFF	TGTGCCAGCAGCCCCGCCCCCCTGGAGCCCACTGAAGCTTTCTTT
TRBV6-5	.	TRBJ1-5	.	CASSKTGSQPQHF	TGTGCCAGCAGTAAGACAGGTTCCCAGCCCCAGCATTTT
TRBV5-1	.	TRBJ2-1	.	CASSLAGSGAYNEQFF	TGCGCCAGCAGCTTGGCCGGTTCCGGGGCCTACAATGAGCAGTTCTTC
TRBV12-3/TRBV12-4	.	TRBJ1-5	many	CASSPDGDSNQPQHF	TGTGCCAGCAGCCCCGACGGAGATAGCAATCAGCCCCAGCATTTT
TRBV6-1	.	TRBJ2-7	.	CASSPRDIVHEQYF	TGTGCCAGCAGTCCACGCGACATCGTCCACGAGCAGTACTTC
TRBV5-1	TRBD1	TRBJ1-2	many	CASSGGTGPWGYTF	TGCGCCAGCAGCGGAGGGACAGGCCCCTGGGGCTACACCTTC
TRBV2	.	TRBJ2-7	.	CASRVVYEQYF	TGTGCCAGCAGGGTCGTATACGAGCAGTACTTC
TRBV7-9	TRBD2	TRBJ2-1	many	CASSRTSGRALEQFF	TGTGCCAGCAGCCGGACTAGCGGGAGGGCCTTGGAGCAGTTCTTC
TRBV21-1	.	TRBJ1-4	few	CASSNNREEGEKLFF	TGTGCCAGCAGCAATAACAGGGAGGAGGGTGAAAAACTGTTTTTT
TRBV7-9	.	TRBJ2-1	many	CASSLVGREQFF	TGTGCCAGCAGCTTAGTGGGCAGGGAGCAGTTCTTC
TRBV7-3	.	TRBJ1-2	many	CASSRGGANYGYTF	TGTGCCAGCAGCCGCGGGGGAGCTAACTATGGCTACACCTTC
TRBV18	.	TRBJ2-3	many	CASSPRRRITDTQYF	TGTGCCAGCTCACCACGGAGGAGGATCACAGATACGCAGTATTTT
TRBV4-2	.	TRBJ2-3	many	CASSHISIRGQTDTQYF	TGTGCCAGCAGCCATATCTCTATCCGGGGCCAAACAGATACGCAGTATTTT
TRBV7-9	.	TRBJ2-1	many	CASSLTRGRYNEQFF	TGTGCCAGCAGCTTAACGAGGGGCCGCTACAATGAGCAGTTCTTC
TRBV4-1	.	TRBJ2-7	many	CASSQDGTPYEQYF	TGCGCCAGCAGCCAAGACGGGACCCCCTACGAGCAGTACTTC
TRBV12-3/TRBV12-4	TRBD1	TRBJ1-1	many	CASSLRQGAEAFF	TGTGCCAGCAGTTTGAGGCAGGGGGCTGAAGCTTTCTTT
TRBV5-1	.	TRBJ1-6	many	CASSLDRRNSPLHF	TGCGCCAGCAGCCTGGACAGAAGGAATTCACCCCTCCACTTT
TRBV20-1	.	TRBJ2-7	few	CSASKERDGQQYF	TGCAGTGCTAGTAAGGAACGGGACGGCCAGCAGTACTTC
TRBV18	.	TRBJ1-1	few	CASSQVNGNTEAFF	TGTGCCAGCTCACAGGTCAATGGCAACACTGAAGCTTTCTTT
TRBV7-6	TRBD1	TRBJ2-7	many	CASSLGGGRTGDYEQYF	TGTGCCAGCAGCTTAGGAGGCGGTAGAACAGGGGATTACGAGCAGTACTTC
TRBV7-8	.	TRBJ2-7	few	CASSFRHEGTYEQYF	TGTGCCAGCAGCTTTCGGCATGAGGGTACCTACGAGCAGTACTTC
TRBV7-7	TRBD2	TRBJ2-7	many	CASSPLRAGGITEQYF	TGTGCTAGCAGCCCTCTTAGAGCGGGAGGGATCACCGAGCAGTACTTC
TRBV5-1	.	TRBJ2-5	.	CASSLAGDETQYF	TGCGCCAGCAGCTTGGCAGGGGACGAGACCCAGTACTTC
TRBV20-1	TRBD2	TRBJ2-1	many	CSASSGVSSYNEQFF	TGCAGTGCTTCGAGCGGGGTGAGCTCCTACAATGAGCAGTTCTTC
TRBV27	.	TRBJ2-7	few	CASRGTGRNYEQYF	TGTGCCAGCAGAGGGACCGGGCGTAACTACGAGCAGTACTTC
TRBV12-3/TRBV12-4	.	TRBJ2-4	few	CASSSTQGRANIQYF	TGTGCCAGCAGTTCCACGCAAGGGCGCGCGAACATTCAGTACTTC
TRBV20-1	TRBD2	TRBJ2-3	.	CSRGGTADTQYF	TGCAGTCGCGGGGGGACGGCAGATACGCAGTATTTT
TRBV7-9	.	TRBJ1-1	.	CASSPTGGNTEAFF	TGTGCCAGCAGCCCCACGGGGGGGAACACTGAAGCTTTCTTT
TRBV4-3	.	TRBJ1-5	many	CASSPQANQPQHF	TGCGCCAGCAGCCCGCAGGCAAATCAGCCCCAGCATTTT
TRBV7-2	TRBD2	TRBJ2-7	few	CASSTPSGRVEQYF	TGTGCCAGCAGCACACCTAGCGGGAGAGTCGAGCAGTACTTC
TRBV5-8	.	TRBJ2-7	few	CASSYRDRIYEQYF	TGTGCCAGCAGCTACCGGGACCGGATCTACGAGCAGTACTTC
TRBV12-3/TRBV12-4	.	TRBJ1-4	.	CASSFDEKLFF	TGTGCCAGCAGTTTCGATGAAAAACTGTTTTTT
TRBV7-6	.	TRBJ2-1	.	CASSLLASSSYNEQFF	TGTGCCAGCAGCTTACTAGCGTCGAGCTCCTACAATGAGCAGTTCTTC
TRBV3-1	.	TRBJ1-1	.	CASSYGGGNTEAFF	TGTGCCAGCAGCTACGGGGGGGGGAACACTGAAGCTTTCTTT
TRBV3-1	.	TRBJ2-7	many	CASSQDPPGFRAYEQYF	TGTGCCAGCAGCCAAGATCCCCCTGGGTTTCGGGCCTACGAGCAGTACTTC
TRBV5-5	TRBD1	TRBJ1-2	many	CASAWVDRGAPGTF	TGTGCCAGCGCCTGGGTGGACAGGGGGGCCCCGGGCACCTTC
TRBV5-1	.	TRBJ2-1	few	CASRDTGTYNEQFF	TGCGCCAGCAGGGATACAGGGACCTACAATGAGCAGTTCTTC
TRBV3-1	.	TRBJ1-1	few	CASSQGFGGAFF	TGTGCCAGCAGCCAAGGGTTCGGGGGAGCTTTCTTT